The 20 T cell receptor beta chains given below trace back to one sample, sequenced in a study of blood T cell repertoires in COVID-19. The assay was immunoSEQ multiplex PCR, and TCRdb's table has in-frame clones only and misses some. Found here are approximately 400,000 clones, 75% to 90% of them singletons; the top ten hold approximately 5%. Material: PBMCs or T cells enriched from blood (not recorded which). The receptors come from a woman between 45 and 65 years old who had recovered from COVID-19.

This clone was counted once. The rearrangement links TRBV9 to TRBJ2-5; 12 positions agree with TRBD2. Germline CDR1 SGDLS, CDR2 YYNGEE. The CDR3 spans 19 residues. After removal of 3 bases from V and 1 base from J, the junction contained 13 bases not matched to a gene. CDR3 protein: CASSATGLAGGTLQETQYF. In DNA, the CDR3 is TGTGCCAGCAGCGCTACAGGGCTAGCGGGGGGGACACTCCAAGAGACCCAGTACTTC.

The chain has TRBV11-2 and TRBJ1-1; possibly TRBD1 for D (6 bases). From germline, CDR1 is SGHAT and CDR2 FQNNGV. Trimming shortened V by 0 bases and J by 10 bases, and 24 bases separated the two germline ends. The CDR3 runs to 17 residues. The CDR3 DNA is TGTGCCAGCAGCTTAGATTCGAACCGGGGGGCGACTGCGCCAGCTTTCTTT. As protein: CASSLDSNRGATAPAFF.

The chain joins TRBV5-5 to TRBJ2-1; no clear D gene. Germline lookup yields CDR1 SGHKS and CDR2 YYEKEE (reference sequence). The CDR3 is 14 amino acids. The V end lost 4 bases, the J end lost 6 bases, and 14 bases lay between the germline ends. The CDR3 DNA follows: TGTGCCAGCAGCCCACCGGTAGTACCCAATGAGCAGTTCTTC. Its protein is CASSPPVVPNEQFF.

The chain joins TRBV4-1 to TRBJ2-1, with TRBD1 matching over 7 bases. CDR1 is MGHRA and CDR2 is YSYEKL in the germline V gene. Germline trimming cut 0 bases from V and 15 bases from J; bases unmatched to any gene: 11. The CDR3 has 14 residues. CDR3 DNA: TGCGCCAGCAGCCAAGATCGAGTGAGACAGGGTCCGTTCTTC. This sequence encodes CASSQDRVRQGPFF.

This chain uses TRBV7-2 with TRBJ2-1; 9 bases agree with TRBD2. J was trimmed by 12 bases and V by 5 bases; bases with no gene match: 11. This CDR3 region has 14 residues. Germline V lookup: CDR1 SGHTA, CDR2 FQGNSA. CDR3 sequence reads: CASSPGTSPAGQFF. The CDR3 coding sequence is TGTGCCAGCAGCCCCGGGACTAGCCCGGCGGGGCAGTTCTTC.

The CDR3 DNA sequence: TGTGCCACCAGCAGGAGAGGGAGGCTTCAGGGTGGCTACACCTTC. It specifies CATSRRGRLQGGYTF. The chain employs TRBV15 and TRBJ1-2; a weak D match, TRBD1 (5 bases). CDR1 is LNHNV, CDR2 YYDKDF, per germline (reference sequence). CDR3 length: 15 amino acids. Trimming removed 3 bases from V and 7 bases from J, with 18 bases in between.

The chain recombines TRBV7-8 with TRBJ2-1; D may be TRBD1 (6 bases). This CDR3 spans 15 amino acids. Trimming left V 5 bases short and J 7 bases short, with 18 bases between. The germline V gene has CDR1 SGHVS and CDR2 FQNEAQ. In nucleotides, the CDR3 is TGTGCCAGCAGCCGAGGCCAGGGGACGGGGAATGAGCAGTTCTTC. As protein: CASSRGQGTGNEQFF.

The chain recombines TRBV19 with TRBJ2-2; D is possibly TRBD1 (5 bases). Trimming cost V 3 bases and J 7 bases, with 15 bases left between them. CDR1 and CDR2 (germline): LNHDA, SQIVND (reference sequence). The CDR3 has 15 residues. The CDR3: CASSIRQGYNGELFF. Written as DNA, the CDR3 is TGTGCCAGTAGTATTCGTCAGGGTTATAACGGGGAGCTGTTTTTT.

DNA of the CDR3: TGTGCCAGCAGCCTGCTGAGGGGGATTGAGAGTACGGCTTTCTTT. Protein product: CASSLLRGIESTAFF. The chain is built from TRBV6-2 or TRBV6-3 and TRBJ1-1, with D perhaps matching TRBD1 (6 bases). The germline V and J ends were trimmed by 6 bases and 11 bases, with 25 bases remaining between them. The CDR3 spans 15 residues. Germline V CDR1 and CDR2: MNHEY, SVGEGT.

This clone was seen a single time. The V gene is TRBV19, the J gene TRBJ1-1, with TRBD1 as a possible D gene (5 bases). The CDR3 has 14 amino acids. Per germline, CDR1 LNHDA and CDR2 SQIVND (reference sequence). Trimming removed 8 bases from V and 1 base from J, with 14 bases in between. This CDR3 is CASQDDSPNTEAFF. The DNA of the CDR3 is TGTGCCAGTCAAGACGACAGCCCGAACACTGAAGCTTTCTTT. Looking up the rest from reference TRBV19 and TRBJ1-1 gives the full variable domain: DGGITQSPKYLFRKEGQNVTLSCEQNLNHDAMYWYRQDPGQGLRLIYYSQIVNDFQKGDIAEGYSVSREKKESFPLTVTSAQKNPTAFYLCASQDDSPNTEAFFGQGTRLTVV.

The V call is TRBV6-2 or TRBV6-3, the J call TRBJ1-1, with 7 bases fitting TRBD1. V lost 4 bases, J lost 5 bases, and 10 bases stayed unmatched. CDR1 is MNHEY, CDR2 SVGEGT, per germline. This CDR3 has 15 amino acids. The CDR3 nucleotides read TGTGCCAGCAGTTCCCGCGGGACAGCGAGTACTGAAGCTTTCTTT. Translated, it gives CASSSRGTASTEAFF.

The genes are TRBV6-5 and TRBJ1-2; no definite D call. Germline loops: CDR1 MNHEY, CDR2 SVGAGI. The CDR3 runs 14 residues. The V and J ends lost 6 bases and 5 bases respectively, with 16 bases between them. In DNA, the CDR3 is TGTGCCAGCAGGTCTAACCTTGGACTGTATGGCTACACCTTC. Protein sequence: CASRSNLGLYGYTF.

V gene TRBV12-5 combines with J gene TRBJ2-1; a weak D match, TRBD2 (7 bases). Looked up from germline, CDR1 is LGHNT and CDR2 is FRNRAP. The CDR3 covers 14 residues. V gave up 0 bases and J gave up 8 bases, with 11 bases separating them. The CDR3 spells CASGLVGGGYEQFF. Written as DNA, the CDR3 is TGTGCTAGTGGTTTGGTAGGGGGGGGATATGAGCAGTTCTTC. Together with reference TRBV12-5 and TRBJ2-1, the CDR3 gives the full variable domain: DARVTQTPRHKVTEMGQEVTMRCQPILGHNTVFWYRQTMMQGLELLAYFRNRAPLDDSGMPKDRFSAEMPDATLATLKIQPSEPRDSAVYFCASGLVGGGYEQFFGPGTRLTVL.

The rearrangement links TRBV18 to TRBJ1-3; 7 bases agree with TRBD1. Germline V lookup: CDR1 KGHSH, CDR2 LQKENI. The trim removed 4 bases at V and 0 bases at J, leaving 9 bases unmatched. The CDR3 has 17 residues. The CDR3 reads CASSRQGRQVSGNTIYF. The CDR3 region has the DNA TGTGCCAGCTCACGACAGGGCCGGCAAGTCTCTGGAAACACCATATATTTT.

A few counts support this clone. The V call is TRBV19, the J call TRBJ1-1; D uncertain. Deletions cut 6 bases from V and 5 bases from J, with 13 bases between. This CDR3 is built from 13 residues. CDR1 and CDR2 from the germline V gene are LNHDA and SQIVND (reference sequence). CDR3 sequence reads: CASRLGSGTEAFF. CDR3 DNA: TGTGCCAGTAGGCTAGGCTCGGGGACTGAAGCTTTCTTT.

The chain joins TRBV5-1 to TRBJ1-1; D may be TRBD1 (6 bases). The CDR3 consists of 11 residues. V was pared by 8 bases and J by 4 bases, with 9 bases between. The germline gives CDR1 SGHRS, CDR2 YFSETQ. The CDR3 DNA reads as TGCGCCAGGCCGACAGGCACTGAAGCTTTCTTT. The encoded protein is CARPTGTEAFF.

The genes are TRBV7-2 and TRBJ2-5, with D possibly being TRBD2 (6 bases). The CDR3 totals 13 residues. Germline loops: CDR1 SGHTA, CDR2 FQGNSA. Trimming removed 0 bases from V and 5 bases from J, with 7 bases in between. The DNA of the CDR3 is TGTGCCAGCAGCTTAGCAGGGAGGGAGACCCAGTACTTC. Its protein product is CASSLAGRETQYF.

The CDR3 DNA sequence: TGTGCCAGCAGCGTAGCTGTGGGGGCTGATTCACCCCTCCACTTT. Protein sequence: CASSVAVGADSPLHF. V and J are TRBV9 and TRBJ1-6, with D possibly being TRBD1 (6 bases). V gave up 0 bases and J gave up 8 bases, with 12 bases separating them. CDR3 length: 15 residues. The germline gives CDR1 SGDLS, CDR2 YYNGEE.

The genes are TRBV9 and TRBJ1-2, with 9 bases lining up with TRBD1. Germline V gene sequence: CDR1 SGDLS, CDR2 YYNGEE. The V gene end was trimmed by 0 bases and the J gene end by 4 bases; junction bases not matched to a gene: 4. The length of the CDR3 is 15 residues. Here the CDR3 reads CASSVGQGDVYGYTF. CDR3 coding DNA: TGTGCCAGCAGCGTAGGACAGGGGGATGTCTATGGCTACACCTTC.

V and J are TRBV4-2 and TRBJ2-5; D may be TRBD1 (6 bases). V shed 2 bases and J shed 4 bases, with 8 bases lying between them. Per germline, CDR1 LGHNA and CDR2 YNFKEQ. This CDR3 is 13 amino acids long. In DNA, the CDR3 is TGTGCCAGCAGCCAACTCAGGGGAGAGACCCAGTACTTC. Protein: CASSQLRGETQYF.